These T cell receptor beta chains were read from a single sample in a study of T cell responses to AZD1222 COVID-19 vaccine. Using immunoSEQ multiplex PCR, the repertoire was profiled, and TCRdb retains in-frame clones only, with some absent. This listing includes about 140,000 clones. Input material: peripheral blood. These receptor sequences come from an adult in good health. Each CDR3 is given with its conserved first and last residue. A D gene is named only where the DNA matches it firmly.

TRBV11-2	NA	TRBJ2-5	CASSLWETQYF	TGTGCCAGCAGCTTATGGGAGACCCAGTACTTC
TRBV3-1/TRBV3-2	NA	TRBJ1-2	CASSRGGDYGYTF	TGTGCCAGCAGCCGTGGCGGCGACTATGGCTACACCTTC
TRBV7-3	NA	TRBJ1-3	CASSPRPNIGFVNTIYF	TGTGCCAGCAGCCCCCGACCGAATATAGGATTCGTAAACACCATATATTTT
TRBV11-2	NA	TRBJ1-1	CATHLSVGVEAFF	TGTGCCACTCATCTATCCGTGGGGGTTGAAGCTTTCTTT
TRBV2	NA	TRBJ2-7	CASTPGGHGYEQYF	TGTGCCAGCACCCCAGGGGGGCATGGATACGAGCAGTACTTC
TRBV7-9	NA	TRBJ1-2	CASSLGGLYGYTF	TGTGCCAGCAGCTTAGGGGGGCTATATGGCTACACCTTC
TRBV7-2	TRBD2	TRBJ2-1	CASSFTSGGASEQFF	TGTGCCAGCAGCTTTACTAGCGGGGGGGCATCTGAGCAGTTCTTC
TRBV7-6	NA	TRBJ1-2	CASSLAGTGANYGYTF	TGTGCCAGCAGCTTAGCGGGGACGGGAGCTAACTATGGCTACACCTTC
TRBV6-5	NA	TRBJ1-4	CASSYRSPATNEKLFF	TGTGCCAGCAGTTACAGGAGCCCCGCAACTAATGAAAAACTGTTTTTT
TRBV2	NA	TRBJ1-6	CASSDGSSYNSPLHF	TGTGCCAGCAGTGATGGCAGCTCCTATAATTCACCCCTCCACTTT
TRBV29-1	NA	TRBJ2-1	CSSGRQGINNEQFF	TGCAGTTCGGGTAGGCAGGGAATAAACAATGAGCAGTTCTTC
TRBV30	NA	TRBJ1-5	CAWSPDRLQPQHF	TGTGCCTGGAGTCCCGACAGGCTCCAGCCCCAGCATTTT
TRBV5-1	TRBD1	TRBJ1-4	CASSPAGQGLEKLFF	TGCGCCAGCAGCCCGGCGGGACAGGGACTTGAAAAACTGTTTTTT
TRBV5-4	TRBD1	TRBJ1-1	CASSLARGPKAFF	TGTGCCAGCAGCTTGGCCAGGGGGCCTAAAGCTTTCTTT
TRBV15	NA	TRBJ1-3	CATSRNRHVAGNTIYF	TGTGCCACCAGCAGAAACAGACACGTAGCTGGAAACACCATATATTTT
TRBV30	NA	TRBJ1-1	CAWILNLVAFF	TGTGCCTGGATCCTTAACCTCGTCGCTTTCTTT
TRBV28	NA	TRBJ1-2	CASSSYPRINGYTF	TGTGCCAGCAGTTCCTACCCCCGTATAAATGGCTACACCTTC
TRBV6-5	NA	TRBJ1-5	CASIPGGGLNQPQHF	TGTGCCAGCATTCCAGGCGGAGGGCTGAATCAGCCCCAGCATTTT
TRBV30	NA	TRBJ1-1	CAWSVEVLPLGTEAFF	TGTGCCTGGAGTGTAGAGGTTTTACCCCTAGGCACTGAAGCTTTCTTT
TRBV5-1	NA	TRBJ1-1	CASSLARAGANTEAFF	TGCGCCAGCAGCTTGGCCAGGGCAGGGGCGAACACTGAAGCTTTCTTT
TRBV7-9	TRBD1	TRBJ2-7	CASSLWTGLKYEQYF	TGTGCCAGCAGCCTCTGGACAGGGTTGAAGTACGAGCAGTACTTC
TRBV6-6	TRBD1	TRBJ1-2	CASSPGQEIYGYTF	TGTGCCAGCAGCCCGGGACAGGAGATCTATGGCTACACCTTC
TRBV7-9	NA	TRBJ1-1	CASSMWANTEAFF	TGTGCCAGCAGCATGTGGGCGAACACTGAAGCTTTCTTT
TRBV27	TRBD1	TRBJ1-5	CASSTGQANQPQHF	TGTGCCAGCAGTACCGGACAGGCAAATCAGCCCCAGCATTTT
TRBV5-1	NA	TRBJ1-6	CASSAEGPNSPLHF	TGCGCCAGCAGCGCCGAGGGCCCGAATTCACCCCTCCACTTT
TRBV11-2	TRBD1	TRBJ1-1	CASSIYRGGNTEAFF	TGTGCCAGCAGCATTTACAGGGGAGGGAACACTGAAGCTTTCTTT
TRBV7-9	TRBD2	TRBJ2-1	CASSLFSSGGRDEQFF	TGTGCCAGCAGCTTGTTTTCCAGCGGGGGGAGGGATGAGCAGTTCTTC
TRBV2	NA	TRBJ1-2	CASSEAYGYTF	TGTGCCAGCAGTGAAGCCTATGGCTACACCTTC
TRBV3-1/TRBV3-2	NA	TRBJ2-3	CASRLGIGVGTDTQYF	TGTGCCAGCAGGCTTGGTATTGGGGTCGGGACAGATACGCAGTATTTT